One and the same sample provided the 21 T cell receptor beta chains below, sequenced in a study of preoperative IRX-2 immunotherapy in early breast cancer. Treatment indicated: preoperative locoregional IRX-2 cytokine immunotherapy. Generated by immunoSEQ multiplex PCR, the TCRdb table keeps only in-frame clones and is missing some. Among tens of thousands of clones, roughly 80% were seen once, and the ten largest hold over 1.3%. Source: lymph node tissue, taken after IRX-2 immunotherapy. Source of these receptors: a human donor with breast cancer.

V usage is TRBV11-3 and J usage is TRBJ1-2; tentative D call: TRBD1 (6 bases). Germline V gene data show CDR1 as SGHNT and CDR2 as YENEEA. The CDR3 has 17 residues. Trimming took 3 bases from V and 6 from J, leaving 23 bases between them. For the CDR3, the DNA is TGTGCCAGCAGCTTGGTAGTGGACAGAGCTTTGGAGGATGGCTACACCTTC. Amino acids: CASSLVVDRALEDGYTF.

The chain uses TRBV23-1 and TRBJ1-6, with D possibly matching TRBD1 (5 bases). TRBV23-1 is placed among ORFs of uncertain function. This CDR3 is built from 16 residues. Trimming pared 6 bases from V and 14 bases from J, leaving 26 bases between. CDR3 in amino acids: CASSQGSRAPFLALHF. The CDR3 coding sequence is TGCGCCAGCAGCCAAGGGAGCAGGGCGCCTTTTCTAGCCCTCCACTTT.

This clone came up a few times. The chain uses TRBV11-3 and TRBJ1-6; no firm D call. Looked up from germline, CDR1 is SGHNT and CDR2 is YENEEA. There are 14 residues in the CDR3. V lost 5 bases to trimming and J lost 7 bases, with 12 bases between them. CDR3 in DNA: TGTGCCAGCAGCCCCCATTCCCAGAATTCACCCCTCCACTTT. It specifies CASSPHSQNSPLHF.

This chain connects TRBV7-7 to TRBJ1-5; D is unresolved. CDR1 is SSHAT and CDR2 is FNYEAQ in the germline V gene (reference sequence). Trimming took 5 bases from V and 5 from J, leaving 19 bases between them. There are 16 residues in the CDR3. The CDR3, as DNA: TGTGCCAGCAGCCCCAACACCCCCCGAGACTATCAGCCCCAGCATTTT. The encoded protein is CASSPNTPRDYQPQHF.

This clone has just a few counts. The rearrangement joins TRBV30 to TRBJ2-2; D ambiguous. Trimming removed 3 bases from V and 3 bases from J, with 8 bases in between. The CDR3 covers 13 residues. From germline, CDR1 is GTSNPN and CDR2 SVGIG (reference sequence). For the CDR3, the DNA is TGTGCCTGGAGGGAGTTTTACACCGGGGAGCTGTTTTTT. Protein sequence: CAWREFYTGELFF.

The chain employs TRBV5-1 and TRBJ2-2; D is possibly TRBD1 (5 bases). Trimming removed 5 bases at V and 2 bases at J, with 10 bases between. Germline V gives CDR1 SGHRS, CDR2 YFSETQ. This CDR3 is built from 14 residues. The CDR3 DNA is TGCGCCAGCAGGATCCAGGGAAACACCGGGGAGCTGTTTTTT. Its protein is CASRIQGNTGELFF.

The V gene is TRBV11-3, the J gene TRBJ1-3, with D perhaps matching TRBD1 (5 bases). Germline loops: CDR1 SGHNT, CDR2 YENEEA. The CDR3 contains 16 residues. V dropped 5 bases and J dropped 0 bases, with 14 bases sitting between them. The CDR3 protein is CASSTGTRTSGNTIYF. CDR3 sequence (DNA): TGTGCCAGCAGCACAGGAACGCGGACCTCTGGAAACACCATATATTTT. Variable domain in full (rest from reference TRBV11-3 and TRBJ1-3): EAGVVQSPRYKIIEKKQPVAFWCNPISGHNTLYWYLQNLGQGPELLIRYENEEAVDDSQLPKDRFSAERLKGVDSTLKIQPAELGDSAVYLCASSTGTRTSGNTIYFGEGSWLTVV.

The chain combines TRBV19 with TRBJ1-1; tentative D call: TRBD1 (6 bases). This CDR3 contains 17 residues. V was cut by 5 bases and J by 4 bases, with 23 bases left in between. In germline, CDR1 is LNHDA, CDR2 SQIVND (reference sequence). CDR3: CASSSFSNRVVSTEAFF. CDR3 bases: TGTGCCAGTAGTTCCTTCTCCAACAGGGTAGTTAGCACTGAAGCTTTCTTT.

The CDR3 DNA reads as TGTGCTACCTACCGACAGGGTAGAAGTGCAGATACGCAGTATTTT. Translation gives CATYRQGRSADTQYF. The chain couples TRBV12-5 to TRBJ2-3; 7 nucleotides line up with TRBD1. Germline CDR1 and CDR2: LGHNT and FRNRAP. V was clipped by 10 bases and J by 4 bases; unmatched bases: 14. There are 15 residues in the CDR3.

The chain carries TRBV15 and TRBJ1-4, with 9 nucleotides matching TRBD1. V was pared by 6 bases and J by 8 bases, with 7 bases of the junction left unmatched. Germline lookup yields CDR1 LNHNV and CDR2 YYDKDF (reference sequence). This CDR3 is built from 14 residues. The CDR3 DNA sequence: TGTGCCACCAGTGAGGACAGGGGTAGCGAAAAACTGTTTTTT. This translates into CATSEDRGSEKLFF.

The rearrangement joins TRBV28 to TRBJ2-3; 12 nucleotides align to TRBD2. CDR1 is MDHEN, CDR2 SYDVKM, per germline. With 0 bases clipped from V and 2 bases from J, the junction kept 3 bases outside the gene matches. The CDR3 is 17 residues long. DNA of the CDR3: TGTGCCAGCAGTTTATGGTCTAGCGGGGGGGCCACAGATACGCAGTATTTT. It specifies CASSLWSSGGATDTQYF. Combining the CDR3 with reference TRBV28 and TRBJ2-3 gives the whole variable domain DVKVTQSSRYLVKRTGEKVFLECVQDMDHENMFWYRQDPGLGLRLIYFSYDVKMKEKGDIPEGYSVSREKKERFSLILESASTNQTSMYLCASSLWSSGGATDTQYFGPGTRLTVL.

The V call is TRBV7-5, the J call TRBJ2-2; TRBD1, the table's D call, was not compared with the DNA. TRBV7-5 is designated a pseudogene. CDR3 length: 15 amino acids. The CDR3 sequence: CASSLSRGRLGELFF. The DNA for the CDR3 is TGTGCCAGCAGCTTGAGCAGGGGGCGACTCGGGGAGCTGTTTTTT.

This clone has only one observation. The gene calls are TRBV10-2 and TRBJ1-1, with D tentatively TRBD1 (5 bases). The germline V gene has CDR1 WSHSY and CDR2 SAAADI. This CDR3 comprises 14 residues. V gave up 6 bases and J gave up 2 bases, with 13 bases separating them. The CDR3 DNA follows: TGCGCCAGCAGCGAACGGACAAGCAACACTGAAGCTTTCTTT. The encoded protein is CASSERTSNTEAFF.

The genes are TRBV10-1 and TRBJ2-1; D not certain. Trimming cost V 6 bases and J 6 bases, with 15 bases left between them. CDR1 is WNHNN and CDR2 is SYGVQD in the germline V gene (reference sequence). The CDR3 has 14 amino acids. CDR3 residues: CASSPTRLTNEQFF. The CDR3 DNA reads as TGCGCCAGCAGCCCCACCAGACTCACCAATGAGCAGTTCTTC.

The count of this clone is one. For the CDR3, the DNA is TGTGCCAGCAGTTTAGCGGCAGGGCTTTATAATTCACCCCTCCACTTT. As protein: CASSLAAGLYNSPLHF. This chain links TRBV28 with TRBJ1-6; D is possibly TRBD1 (5 bases). The V end lost 2 bases, the J end lost 4 bases, and 12 bases lay between the germline ends. The germline V gene has CDR1 MDHEN and CDR2 SYDVKM. The CDR3 consists of 16 residues.

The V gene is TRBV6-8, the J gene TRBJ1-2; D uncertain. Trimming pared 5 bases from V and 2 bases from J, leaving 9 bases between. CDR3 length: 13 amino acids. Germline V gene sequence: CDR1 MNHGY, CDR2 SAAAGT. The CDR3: CASSRVRNYGYTF. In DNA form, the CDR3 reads TGTGCCAGCAGTAGGGTTAGGAACTATGGCTACACCTTC.

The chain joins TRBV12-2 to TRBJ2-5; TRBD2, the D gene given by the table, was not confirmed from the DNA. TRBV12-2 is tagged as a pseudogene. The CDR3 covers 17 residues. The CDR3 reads CASRSKPGTRSQETQYF. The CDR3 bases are TGTGCAAGTCGCTCTAAACCCGGGACTAGGTCCCAAGAGACCCAGTACTTC.

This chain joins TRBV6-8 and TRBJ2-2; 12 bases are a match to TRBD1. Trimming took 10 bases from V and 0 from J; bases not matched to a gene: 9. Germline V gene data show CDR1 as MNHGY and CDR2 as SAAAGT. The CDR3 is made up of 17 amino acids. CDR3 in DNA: TGTGCCACAGGGACAGGGGGCGTTCTCGCGAACACCGGGGAGCTGTTTTTT. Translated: CATGTGGVLANTGELFF.

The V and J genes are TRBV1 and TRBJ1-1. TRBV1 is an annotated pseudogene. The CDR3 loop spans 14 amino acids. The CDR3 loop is CASSQEVVNTEAFF. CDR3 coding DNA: TGCGCCAGCAGCCAAGAGGTAGTGAACACTGAAGCTTTCTTT.

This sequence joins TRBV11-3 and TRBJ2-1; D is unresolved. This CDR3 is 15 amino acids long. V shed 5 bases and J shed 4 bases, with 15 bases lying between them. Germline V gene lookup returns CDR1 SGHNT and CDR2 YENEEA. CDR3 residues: CASSPRHGDYNEQFF. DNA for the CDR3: TGTGCCAGCAGCCCGCGACACGGAGATTACAATGAGCAGTTCTTC.

CDR3 loop: CASTEGQGGGNTIYF. DNA for the CDR3: TGTGCCAGCACCGAAGGACAGGGGGGTGGAAACACCATATATTTT. The genes are TRBV6-8 and TRBJ1-3, with 10 bases aligning to TRBD1. Germline values: CDR1 MNHGY, CDR2 SAAAGT. The CDR3 sequence is 15 residues long. The V gene end was trimmed by 7 bases and the J gene end by 3 bases; junction bases not matched to a gene: 6.